This T cell receptor beta chain was retrieved from a study of chemoradiotherapy in HPV16-positive cancers. The wider study: A couple of HPV16-positive patients' cells yielded candidate HPV-specific clones and common motifs.

Whole-study results and caveats: Only a couple of HPV16-positive patients supplied the functional HPV-specificity definition.

The CDR3 loop spans 12 amino acids. V was trimmed by 6 bases and J by 15 bases, leaving 18 bases between them. Germline-derived CDR1 and CDR2 are WNHNN and SYGVQD (reference sequence). Details on this clone: No antigen is known for it.

Repertoires were generated with immunoSEQ multiplex PCR, while TCRdb's copy carries only in-frame clones and drops some. The sample gives 8,000 to 10,000 clones, roughly 84% of which show up once; about 3% is in the top ten. This chain connects TRBV10-1 to TRBJ2-1; no definite D call. The receptor was isolated from a human donor with HPV-associated anogenital cancer. Sequenced material: tumor tissue, taken from a patient who underwent chemoradiotherapy. The CDR3 DNA is TGCGCCAGCAGCACCGAGCCTGGTTCGACGTTCTTC. This gives the protein CASSTEPGSTFF.